Below, one TCR beta chain is given with its context. This sample is part of a study of blood T cell repertoires in COVID-19. Study background: Acute and convalescent COVID-19 samples came from the United States, Italy and Spain. Sources were T cells, B-cell-depleted T cells, or PBMCs; the material itself was cDNA or gDNA.

The assay was immunoSEQ multiplex PCR, and TCRdb's table has in-frame clones only and misses some. Seen here are some 150,000 clones, approximately 80% observed once, and the top ten hold roughly 4.5%. This CDR3 contains 19 residues. Germline V CDR1 and CDR2: SEHNR, FQNEAQ (reference sequence). Between the trimmed V and J ends, which lost 2 bases and 4 bases, there was a span of 21 bases. The sequence derives from a human donor in a cohort sampled during active COVID-19. Material: peripheral blood. V usage is TRBV7-9 and J usage is TRBJ1-6; tentatively, D is TRBD1 (6 bases). CDR3 sequence (DNA): TGTGCCAGCAGCTTAAATCTGGTCGAGGGGGTGTTTTATAATTCACCCCTCCACTTT. As protein: CASSLNLVEGVFYNSPLHF. Combining the CDR3 with reference TRBV7-9 and TRBJ1-6 gives the whole variable domain DTGVSQNPRHKITKRGQNVTFRCDPISEHNRLYWYRQTLGQGPEFLTYFQNEAQLEKSRLLSDRFSAERPKGSFSTLEIQRTEQGDSAMYLCASSLNLVEGVFYNSPLHFGNGTRLTVT.